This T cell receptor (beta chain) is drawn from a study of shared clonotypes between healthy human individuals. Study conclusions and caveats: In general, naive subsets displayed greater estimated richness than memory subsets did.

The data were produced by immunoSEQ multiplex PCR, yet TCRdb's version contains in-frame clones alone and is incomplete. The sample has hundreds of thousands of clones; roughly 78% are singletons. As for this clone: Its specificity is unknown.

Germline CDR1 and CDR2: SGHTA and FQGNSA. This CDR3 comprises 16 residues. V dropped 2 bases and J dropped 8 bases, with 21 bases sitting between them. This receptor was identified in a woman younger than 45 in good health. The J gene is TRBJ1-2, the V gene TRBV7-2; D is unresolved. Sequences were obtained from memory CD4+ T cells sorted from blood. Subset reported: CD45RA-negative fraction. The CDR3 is CASSLLGFRDPGGYTF. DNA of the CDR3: TGTGCCAGCAGCTTATTAGGATTTCGAGACCCGGGAGGCTACACCTTC.